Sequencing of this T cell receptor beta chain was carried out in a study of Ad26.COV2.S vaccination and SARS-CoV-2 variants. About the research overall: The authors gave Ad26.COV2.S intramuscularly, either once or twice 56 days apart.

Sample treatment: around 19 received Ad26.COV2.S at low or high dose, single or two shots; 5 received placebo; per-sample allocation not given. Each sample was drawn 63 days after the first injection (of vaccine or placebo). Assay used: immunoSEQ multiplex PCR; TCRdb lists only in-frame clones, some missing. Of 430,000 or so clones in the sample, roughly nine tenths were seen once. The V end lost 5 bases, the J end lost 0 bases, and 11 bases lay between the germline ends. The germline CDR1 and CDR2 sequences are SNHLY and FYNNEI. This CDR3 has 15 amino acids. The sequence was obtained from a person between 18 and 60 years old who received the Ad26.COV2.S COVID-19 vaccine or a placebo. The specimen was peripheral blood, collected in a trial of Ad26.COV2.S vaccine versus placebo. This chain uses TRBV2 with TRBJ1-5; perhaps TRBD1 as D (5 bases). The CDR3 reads CASSSQVYSNQPQHF. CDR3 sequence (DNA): TGTGCCAGCAGTTCACAGGTATATAGCAATCAGCCCCAGCATTTT.